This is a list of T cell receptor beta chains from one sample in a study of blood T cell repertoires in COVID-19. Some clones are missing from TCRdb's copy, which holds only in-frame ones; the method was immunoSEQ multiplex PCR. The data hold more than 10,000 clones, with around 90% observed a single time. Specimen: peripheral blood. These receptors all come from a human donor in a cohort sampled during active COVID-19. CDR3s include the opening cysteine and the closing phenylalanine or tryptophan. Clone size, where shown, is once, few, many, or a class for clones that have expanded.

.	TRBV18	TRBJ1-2	CASSRTGDGYTF
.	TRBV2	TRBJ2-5	CASIPAAYQETQYF
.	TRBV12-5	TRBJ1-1	CASGHGEAFF
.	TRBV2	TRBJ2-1	CASKLGQGATNEQFF
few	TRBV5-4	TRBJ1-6	CASSFWSSYNSPLHF
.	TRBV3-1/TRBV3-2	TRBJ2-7	CASSQVSRGEQYF
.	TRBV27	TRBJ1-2	CASSPRGGAIDGYTF
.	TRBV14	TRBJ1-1	CASSQWQGAAEAFF
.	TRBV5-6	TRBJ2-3	CASSPAGTSGGRTDTQYF
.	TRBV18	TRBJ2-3	CASSRSLGGASTDTQYF
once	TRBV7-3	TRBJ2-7	CASSLGGLPYEQYF
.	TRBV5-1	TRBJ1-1	CASSLPRQDSEAFF
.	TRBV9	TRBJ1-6	CASSFGSNSPLHF
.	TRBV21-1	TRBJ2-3	CASSSPPGLAGPTDTQYF
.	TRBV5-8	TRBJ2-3	CASSFGSRPGTDTQYF
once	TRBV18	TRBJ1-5	CASSPPGGERPQHF
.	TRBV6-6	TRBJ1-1	CASSYRDGESFF
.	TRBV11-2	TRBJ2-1	CASSPTRTDFHEQFF
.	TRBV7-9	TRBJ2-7	CASSPIQGRGSYEQYF
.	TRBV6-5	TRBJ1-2	CASSLHAGGDYGYTF
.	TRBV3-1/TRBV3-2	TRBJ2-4	CASSPDRVNKNIQYF
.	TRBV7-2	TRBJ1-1	CASSLSTGNTEAFF
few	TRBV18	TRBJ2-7	CASSPGDRVEQYF
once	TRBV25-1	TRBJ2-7	CASSDWGQGREQYF
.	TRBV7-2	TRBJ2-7	CASSSRDGVEQYF
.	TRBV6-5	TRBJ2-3	CASRPRGITDTQYF
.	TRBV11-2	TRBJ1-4	CASSPRQLGLLFF
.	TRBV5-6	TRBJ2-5	CASSLARGGTQYF
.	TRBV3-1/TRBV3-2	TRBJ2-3	CASSQGVGGRDTQYF
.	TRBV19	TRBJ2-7	CASGYKVTSYEQYF
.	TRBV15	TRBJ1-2	CATSRGAGYTF
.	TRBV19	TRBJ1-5	CASSWAGGSNQPQHF
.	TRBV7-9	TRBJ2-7	CASSQTGGRYEQYF
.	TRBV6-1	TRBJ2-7	CASSEYDQEGPYEQYF
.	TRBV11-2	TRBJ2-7	CASSPVSYEQYF
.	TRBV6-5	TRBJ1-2	CASSQLGQGSYGYTF
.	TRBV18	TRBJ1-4	CASSPLTPGQVNEKLFF
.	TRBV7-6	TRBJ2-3	CASSSRDTTSTDTQYF
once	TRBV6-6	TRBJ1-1	CASSSGRLVNTEAFF
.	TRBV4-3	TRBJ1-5	CASSQNWQGRNQPQHF
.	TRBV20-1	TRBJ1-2	CSAESPGLHTF
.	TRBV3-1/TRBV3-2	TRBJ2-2	CASSQYNAGTGELFF
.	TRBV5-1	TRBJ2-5	CASSLGWRGTQETQYF
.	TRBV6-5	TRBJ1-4	CASSYQTGPGEKLFF
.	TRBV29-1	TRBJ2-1	CSVVTRSSYNEQFF